This T cell receptor (beta chain) is from a study of blood T cell repertoires in COVID-19. Looking at the study overall: COVID-19 samples from acute and convalescent phases originated in the United States, Italy and Spain. Sources were T cells, B-cell-depleted T cells, or PBMCs; the material itself was cDNA or gDNA.

How the authors handled the data: Amplification from reference gene primers served as the basis for estimated nucleated cell counts. This table comes from immunoSEQ multiplex PCR, and its TCRdb copy is limited to in-frame clones, with some not included. D and trimming come from the DNA, and the V and J calls and clone size come from that table. The data contain some 300,000 clones, 90% of them seen just once; the ten biggest clones take up about 4%. A COVID-19 case had been met by exposed participants during the 2 weeks before study entry. The V end lost 5 bases, the J end lost 0 bases, and 17 bases lay between the germline ends. This CDR3 region has 17 residues. CDR1 and CDR2 (germline): SGHVS, FNYEAQ. The count of this clone is one.

This clonotype originated in a woman in her twenties or thirties who had been exposed to COVID-19. The chain is built from TRBV7-6 and TRBJ1-3; a possible D gene is TRBD1 (5 bases). Source material: PBMCs or T cells enriched from blood (not recorded which). CDR3 region: CASSRYWTQSSGNTIYF. DNA of the CDR3: TGTGCCAGCAGCCGCTACTGGACACAGAGCTCTGGAAACACCATATATTTT.